The 22 T cell receptor beta chains below come from one sample, sequenced in a study of shared clonotypes between healthy human individuals. Produced via immunoSEQ multiplex PCR; TCRdb's table is partial and in-frame only. This repertoire shows about 380,000 clones, just over 95% found once; its top ten account for 0.32%. The specimen was memory CD8+ T cells sorted from blood. The subset here: CD45RO+ cells pooled with CCR7-negative TemRA cells. The source is a young man in good health.

The V gene is TRBV11-2, the J gene TRBJ1-1, with no clear D. Germline V CDR1 and CDR2: SGHAT, FQNNGV. This CDR3 comprises 13 residues. V gave up 7 bases and J gave up 8 bases, with 17 bases separating them. DNA for the CDR3: TGTGCCAGCAACATCAAAAGTGGAGAGGAAGCTTTCTTT. It codes for CASNIKSGEEAFF.

The chain carries TRBV11-2 and TRBJ2-3; tentatively, D is TRBD1 (6 bases). Looked up from germline, CDR1 is SGHAT and CDR2 is FQNNGV. The CDR3 is 17 residues long. The V gene lost 1 base and the J gene lost 3 bases, with 17 bases spanning the gap. This CDR3 reads CASSLVGRGVPTDTQYF. For the CDR3, the DNA is TGTGCCAGCAGCTTAGTAGGCAGGGGTGTTCCTACAGATACGCAGTATTTT.

This chain connects TRBV30 to TRBJ1-4, with D hard to call. Trimming cost V 0 bases and J 7 bases, with 3 bases left between them. The CDR3 has 11 amino acids. The germline gives CDR1 GTSNPN, CDR2 SVGIG (reference sequence). CDR3 sequence: CAWSVLEKLFF. The DNA of the CDR3 is TGTGCCTGGAGTGTACTTGAAAAACTGTTTTTT.

The rearrangement joins TRBV6-5 to TRBJ2-3, with D possibly being TRBD2 (6 bases). V was shortened by 6 bases and J by 7 bases, with 20 bases between the two germline ends. CDR3 length: 15 residues. Germline V gene data show CDR1 as MNHEY and CDR2 as SVGAGI. In DNA form, the CDR3 reads TGTGCCAGCAGCCAACGGGACTCCCAAGTGAATACGCAGTATTTT. This sequence encodes CASSQRDSQVNTQYF.

This sequence joins TRBV30 and TRBJ2-7; the match to TRBD1 covers 7 bases. This CDR3 is built from 13 residues. Germline trimming cut 3 bases from V and 3 bases from J; bases unmatched to any gene: 5. The germline gives CDR1 GTSNPN, CDR2 SVGIG (reference sequence). As DNA, the CDR3 is TGTGCCTGGAGCCGGGACAGCAACTACGAGCAGTACTTC. Translated, it gives CAWSRDSNYEQYF. Variable domain in full (rest from reference TRBV30 and TRBJ2-7): SQTIHQWPATLVQPVGSPLSLECTVEGTSNPNLYWYRQAAGRGLQLLFYSVGIGQISSEVPQNLSASRPQDRQFILSSKKLLLSDSGFYLCAWSRDSNYEQYFGPGTRLTVT.

Details on this clone: The sample has other DNA sequences that encode this CDR3 too. The CDR3 sequence is CASSQEPGLAYEQYF. In nucleotides, the CDR3 is TGCGCCAGCAGCCAAGAGCCGGGACTAGCCTACGAGCAGTACTTC. The gene calls are TRBV4-1 and TRBJ2-7, with 8 bases matching TRBD2. The CDR3 length is 15 residues. V shed 0 bases and J 2 bases; nucleotides not matched to a gene: 3. Germline V gene data show CDR1 as MGHRA and CDR2 as YSYEKL.

This chain joins TRBV5-3 and TRBJ2-1; D is unclear. TRBV5-3 carries the ORF label, with uncertain function. The V gene lost 1 base and the J gene lost 3 bases, with 8 bases spanning the gap. This CDR3 spans 14 amino acids. The CDR3 is CARSLFSDYNEQFF. The CDR3, as DNA: TGTGCCAGAAGCTTGTTCAGCGACTACAATGAGCAGTTCTTC.

The V and J genes are TRBV6-5 and TRBJ2-7, with D perhaps assigned TRBD1 or TRBD2 (6 bases each). Germline V gives CDR1 MNHEY, CDR2 SVGAGI. The V gene lost 0 bases and the J gene lost 7 bases, with 13 bases spanning the gap. The CDR3 runs 14 residues. In nucleotides, the CDR3 is TGTGCCAGCAGTTACTCGGGGGGCCCGGGAGAGCAGTACTTC. Residues: CASSYSGGPGEQYF.

The chain employs TRBV7-9 and TRBJ2-7; 7 nucleotides line up with TRBD1. CDR1 is SEHNR and CDR2 is FQNEAQ in the germline V gene (reference sequence). The CDR3 runs to 14 residues. The V gene end was trimmed by 3 bases and the J gene end by 6 bases; junction bases not matched to a gene: 8. The CDR3 protein is CASSFVRDSSEQYF. The CDR3 DNA follows: TGTGCCAGCAGCTTTGTTAGGGACAGTTCCGAGCAGTACTTC.

The DNA of the CDR3 is TGTGCCAGCAGTTTAGCGGGAGCCGCCAATGAGCAGTTCTTC. Its translation: CASSLAGAANEQFF. J is TRBJ2-1 and V is TRBV28, with 7 bases fitting TRBD2. Germline V gives CDR1 MDHEN, CDR2 SYDVKM. Trimming cost V 2 bases and J 6 bases; bases outside gene matches: 4. This CDR3 contains 14 residues. Combining the CDR3 with reference TRBV28 and TRBJ2-1 gives the whole variable domain DVKVTQSSRYLVKRTGEKVFLECVQDMDHENMFWYRQDPGLGLRLIYFSYDVKMKEKGDIPEGYSVSREKKERFSLILESASTNQTSMYLCASSLAGAANEQFFGPGTRLTVL.

The chain recombines TRBV6-6 with TRBJ2-3; D remains unclear. There are 12 residues in the CDR3. Germline V gene lookup returns CDR1 MNHNY and CDR2 SVGAGI (reference sequence). Trimming pared 8 bases from V and 4 bases from J, leaving 10 bases between. In DNA, the CDR3 is TGTGCCAGCCGAAGCCTGCCAGATACGCAGTATTTT. Encoded protein: CASRSLPDTQYF.

For this clone: Other DNA sequences in this specimen translate into the identical CDR3. V and J are TRBV5-1 and TRBJ1-4, with D tentatively TRBD1 (6 bases). The CDR3 runs 12 residues. The germline CDR1 and CDR2 sequences are SGHRS and YFSETQ. Trimming took off 1 base at V and 8 bases at J, with 6 bases between the two ends. DNA of the CDR3: TGCGCCAGCAGCTTGACAGGGGAAAAACTGTTTTTT. Residues: CASSLTGEKLFF.

This sequence joins TRBV5-6 and TRBJ2-2, with 9 bases aligning to TRBD2. The V and J ends lost 4 bases and 8 bases, in that order; junction bases with no gene match: 15. The CDR3 spans 17 residues. In germline, CDR1 is SGHDT, CDR2 YYEEEE. For the CDR3, the DNA is TGTGCCAGCAGCCCCGGGTCTAGCGGGACACCACCGGGGGAGCTGTTTTTT. Amino acid sequence: CASSPGSSGTPPGELFF.

The rearrangement joins TRBV28 to TRBJ1-5, with D hard to call. V was trimmed by 5 bases and J by 3 bases, leaving 14 bases between them. Germline CDR1 reads MDHEN; CDR2 reads SYDVKM. This CDR3 comprises 15 residues. The CDR3 region is CASSTGGSNNQPQHF. In DNA form, the CDR3 reads TGTGCCAGCAGTACCGGAGGGAGCAACAATCAGCCCCAGCATTTT.

This clone came up once. The chain joins TRBV28 to TRBJ1-1, with D possibly TRBD1 on 6 matching bases. CDR3 length: 13 residues. CDR1 and CDR2 from the germline V gene are MDHEN and SYDVKM. Deletions cut 6 bases from V and 3 bases from J, with 11 bases between. CDR3 sequence (DNA): TGTGCCAGCAGAGACTACAGGGACACTGAAGCTTTCTTT. It yields the protein CASRDYRDTEAFF.

This clone was picked up one time. The CDR3 nucleotides read TGCAGCGTTGAAGCGGGAGGGCAGTACTTC. As protein: CSVEAGGQYF. The rearrangement joins TRBV29-1 to TRBJ2-7; TRBD2 aligns across 7 bases. The J segment lost 9 bases and the V segment lost 1 base, leaving 0 bases of the junction unmatched. The V gene's germline CDR1 is SQVTM and CDR2 ANQGSEA. The CDR3 is 10 amino acids.

The genes are TRBV7-9 and TRBJ2-7, with TRBD2 identical over 7 bases. CDR3 length equals 10 residues. Germline V gene data show CDR1 as SEHNR and CDR2 as FQNEAQ (reference sequence). V shed 8 bases, J shed 6 bases, and the junction held 1 base outside the gene matches. The CDR3 region is CASGGVEQYF. CDR3 bases: TGTGCCAGCGGGGGGGTCGAGCAGTACTTC.

The chain joins TRBV13 to TRBJ2-1; D is unclear. V lost 2 bases to trimming and J lost 3 bases, with 5 bases between them. CDR1 is PRHDT and CDR2 is FYEKMQ in the germline V gene (reference sequence). The CDR3 sequence is 13 residues long. CDR3 nucleotides: TGTGCCAGCAGCTTATCGGGCTACAATGAGCAGTTCTTC. It yields the protein CASSLSGYNEQFF.

This chain joins TRBV7-4 and TRBJ2-6; no clear D gene. V lost 2 bases, J lost 2 bases, and 22 bases lay in between. Germline assignment: CDR1 SGHVT and CDR2 SQSDAQ. The CDR3 runs 20 residues. CDR3 in DNA: TGTGCCAGCAGCTTAATTGCTCGCCTGGTCGCGGTCGCTGGGGCCAACGTCCTGACTTTC. It yields the protein CASSLIARLVAVAGANVLTF.

The chain uses TRBV6-4 and TRBJ2-3, with unresolved D. Trimming removed 4 bases at V and 0 bases at J, with 11 bases between. CDR1 and CDR2 from the germline V gene are MRHNA and SNTAGT. The CDR3 runs 15 residues. The CDR3 DNA reads TGTGCCAGCAGTGTGTACTATTCTAGCACAGATACGCAGTATTTT. This translates into CASSVYYSSTDTQYF.

This clone was found once. This rearrangement joins TRBV5-3 to TRBJ2-2; 13 bases map to TRBD2. TRBV5-3 is known as an ORF, though its function is uncertain. CDR3 length: 17 residues. J was trimmed by 3 bases and V by 1 base; bases with no gene match: 3. The CDR3 DNA sequence: TGTGCCAGAAGCTTGCGACTAGCGGGAGGATACACCGGGGAGCTGTTTTTT. The encoded protein is CARSLRLAGGYTGELFF.

This clone was found once. The chain joins TRBV7-3 to TRBJ2-3; D assignment may be TRBD1 or TRBD2 (7 bases each). The CDR3 is 19 residues long. Germline loops: CDR1 SGHTA, CDR2 FQGTGA. The V end lost 6 bases, the J end lost 1 base, and 26 bases lay between the germline ends. CDR3 region: CASSHGGAGVDRGTDTQYF. CDR3 nucleotide sequence: TGTGCCAGCAGTCATGGGGGGGCTGGCGTCGACAGGGGCACAGATACGCAGTATTTT.